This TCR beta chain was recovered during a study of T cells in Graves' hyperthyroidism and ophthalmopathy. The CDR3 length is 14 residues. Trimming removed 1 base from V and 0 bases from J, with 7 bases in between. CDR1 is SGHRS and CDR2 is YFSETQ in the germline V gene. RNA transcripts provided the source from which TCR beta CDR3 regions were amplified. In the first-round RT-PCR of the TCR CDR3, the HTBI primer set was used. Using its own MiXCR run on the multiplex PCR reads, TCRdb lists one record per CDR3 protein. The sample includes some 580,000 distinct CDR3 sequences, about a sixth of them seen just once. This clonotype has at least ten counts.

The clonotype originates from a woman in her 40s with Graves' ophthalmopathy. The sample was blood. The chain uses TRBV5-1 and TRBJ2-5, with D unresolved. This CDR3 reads CASSLRQDQETQYF. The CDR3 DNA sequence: TGCGCCAGCAGCTTGAGGCAGGACCAAGAGACCCAGTACTTC.